The 22 T cell receptor beta chains listed next were all sequenced from one sample in a study of cytomegalovirus exposure and HLA in healthy donors. In the PCR, 60 Vbeta and 13 Jbeta primers were used. Using immunoSEQ multiplex PCR, the repertoire was profiled, and TCRdb retains in-frame clones only, with some absent. In the table there are 150,000 to 200,000 clones, 82% of which are singletons. Sequenced input: PBMCs. The receptors were gathered from a woman under 30 in good health and CMV-seronegative.

V and J are TRBV28 and TRBJ2-7, with D hard to call. There are 13 residues in the CDR3. The V gene lost 2 bases and the J gene lost 5 bases, with 10 bases spanning the gap. Germline CDR1 reads MDHEN; CDR2 reads SYDVKM. CDR3: CASSLERRDEQYF. CDR3 coding DNA: TGTGCCAGCAGTTTAGAGCGACGAGACGAGCAGTACTTC.

V gene TRBV27 combines with J gene TRBJ2-1, with 8 bases aligning to TRBD1. With V trimmed by 7 bases and J by 1 base, 3 bases remained unmatched. Germline CDR1 and CDR2: MNHEY and SMNVEV (reference sequence). The CDR3 is made up of 14 amino acids. The CDR3 here is CASTRQGSYNEQFF. In nucleotides, the CDR3 is TGTGCCAGCACACGACAGGGGTCCTACAATGAGCAGTTCTTC.

The chain has TRBV6-1 and TRBJ2-5; the D gene is possibly TRBD1 (5 bases). The DNA end is more similar to TRBJ2-7, so the J call may be wrong. CDR3 length equals 12 residues. CDR1 is MNHNS, CDR2 SASEGT, per germline. For the CDR3, the DNA is TGTGCCAGCAGTGCCAGGGTCTACGAGCAGTACTTC. This translates into CASSARVYEQYF.

The chain links TRBV7-9 to TRBJ2-3; D possibly corresponds to TRBD1 (5 bases). The CDR3 is 15 amino acids. V gave up 4 bases and J gave up 6 bases, with 17 bases separating them. CDR1 SEHNR and CDR2 FQNEAQ come from the germline V gene (reference sequence). CDR3 residues: CASSWQLQGRDTQYF. CDR3 nucleotide sequence: TGTGCCAGCAGCTGGCAACTCCAGGGCAGGGATACGCAGTATTTT.

The J gene is TRBJ2-1, the V gene TRBV27; TRBD1 is a possible D gene (6 bases). CDR1 and CDR2 (germline): MNHEY, SMNVEV (reference sequence). Between the trimmed V and J ends, which lost 8 bases and 15 bases, there was a span of 20 bases. The length of the CDR3 is 12 residues. The CDR3 spells CASGAWDTKRFF. The CDR3 DNA follows: TGTGCCAGCGGGGCCTGGGACACCAAGCGGTTCTTC.

This clone came up once. This chain joins TRBV30 and TRBJ2-1, with unresolved D. V lost 2 bases to trimming and J lost 0 bases, with 11 bases between them. This CDR3 contains 15 residues. The V gene's germline CDR1 is GTSNPN and CDR2 SVGIG (reference sequence). The CDR3 protein is CAWSKSAISYNEQFF. CDR3 DNA: TGTGCCTGGAGTAAAAGCGCTATCTCCTACAATGAGCAGTTCTTC.

V gene TRBV29-1 combines with J gene TRBJ2-3; tentatively, D is TRBD2 (6 bases). Trimming removed 4 bases from V and 5 bases from J, with 22 bases in between. The germline gives CDR1 SQVTM, CDR2 ANQGSEA. The CDR3 covers 16 residues. CDR3 sequence: CSVVTSFVQAGDTQYF. The CDR3 nucleotides read TGCAGCGTTGTGACTAGTTTTGTCCAAGCGGGAGATACGCAGTATTTT.

This clone was picked up a small number of times. The chain is built from TRBV6-6 and TRBJ2-7; 8 nucleotides align to TRBD2. CDR3 length equals 15 residues. The trim removed 7 bases at V and 5 bases at J, leaving 13 bases unmatched. Germline CDR1 and CDR2: MNHNY and SVGAGI (reference sequence). Here the CDR3 reads CASTLSGGFIHEQYV. CDR3 sequence (DNA): TGTGCCAGCACCCTCTCGGGGGGGTTCATCCACGAGCAGTACGTC.

The rearrangement links TRBV7-2 to TRBJ2-7; no firm D call. This CDR3 comprises 12 residues. Germline CDR1 is SGHTA and CDR2 is FQGNSA. V was trimmed by 5 bases and J by 1 base, leaving 6 bases between them. CDR3 in DNA: TGTGCCAGCAGCGCGACTTCCTACGAGCAGTACTTC. It is translated as CASSATSYEQYF. Drawing the rest from reference TRBV7-2 and TRBJ2-7, the complete variable domain is GAGVSQSPSNKVTEKGKDVELRCDPISGHTALYWYRQSLGQGLEFLIYFQGNSAPDKSGLPSDRFSAERTGGSVSTLTIQRTQQEDSAVYLCASSATSYEQYFGPGTRLTVT.

The chain recombines TRBV4-3 with TRBJ1-6, with TRBD1 identical over 10 bases. Germline CDR1 and CDR2: LGHNA and YSLEER. The CDR3 runs to 15 residues. V lost 3 bases to trimming and J lost 8 bases; unmatched junction nucleotides: 4. For the CDR3, the DNA is TGCGCCAGCAGCCAGACAGGGGGCGAATATTCACCCCTCCACTTT. Translation gives CASSQTGGEYSPLHF.

This clone was recorded only once. V gene TRBV4-3 combines with J gene TRBJ2-5, with 8 bases aligning to TRBD2. The J call could be wrong; TRBJ2-7 is a better fit for the DNA end. Germline lookup yields CDR1 LGHNA and CDR2 YSLEER. The CDR3 totals 16 residues. The CDR3: CASSQEPSGYSYEQYF. Written as DNA, the CDR3 is TGCGCCAGCAGCCAAGAGCCTAGCGGGTATAGTTACGAGCAGTACTTC.

The gene calls are TRBV5-1 and TRBJ2-1; D is perhaps TRBD2 (7 bases). CDR3 length: 14 amino acids. Looked up from germline, CDR1 is SGHRS and CDR2 is YFSETQ. V was clipped by 7 bases and J by 2 bases, with 13 bases between them. Here the CDR3 reads CASWGGTTYNEQFF. CDR3 coding DNA: TGCGCCAGCTGGGGGGGCACGACCTACAATGAGCAGTTCTTC.

This chain joins TRBV4-1 and TRBJ1-2, with TRBD1 as a possible D gene (5 bases). Per the germline V gene, CDR1 is MGHRA and CDR2 is YSYEKL. The ends were cut back, 0 bases at V and 3 bases at J, with 14 bases in the middle. The CDR3 has 16 residues. This chain's CDR3 is CASSQDRGTHYYGYTF. The CDR3 DNA is TGCGCCAGCAGCCAAGATCGGGGGACTCACTACTATGGCTACACCTTC.

V is TRBV4-2 and J is TRBJ2-1, with 10 bases that match TRBD2. This CDR3 is 15 amino acids long. Germline loops: CDR1 LGHNA, CDR2 YNFKEQ. With 2 bases clipped from V and 7 bases from J, the junction kept 5 bases outside the gene matches. The CDR3 DNA is TGTGCCAGCAGCCAACTAGCGGGAGATTTGAATGAGCAGTTCTTC. It specifies CASSQLAGDLNEQFF.

The chain carries TRBV29-1 and TRBJ2-3, with 8 bases fitting TRBD1. J was trimmed by 2 bases and V by 4 bases; bases with no gene match: 8. The CDR3 has 15 residues. The germline gives CDR1 SQVTM, CDR2 ANQGSEA. Here the CDR3 reads CSVVADRGFTDTQYF. The DNA of the CDR3 is TGCAGCGTTGTCGCCGACAGGGGATTCACAGATACGCAGTATTTT.

This rearrangement joins TRBV6-5 to TRBJ2-5, with TRBD2 matching over 7 bases. This CDR3 is 14 amino acids long. V lost 2 bases to trimming and J lost 1 base; unmatched junction nucleotides: 1. The germline gives CDR1 MNHEY, CDR2 SVGAGI. DNA for the CDR3: TGTGCCAGCAGTTACCGGACTAGCCAAGAGACCCAGTACTTC. Translating it yields CASSYRTSQETQYF.

The chain recombines TRBV19 with TRBJ1-5; D not resolved. Trimming took off 7 bases at V and 2 bases at J, with 9 bases between the two ends. The germline V gene encodes CDR1 LNHDA and CDR2 SQIVND (reference sequence). This CDR3 has 13 amino acids. The CDR3 region is CASKDEGNQPQHF. DNA for the CDR3: TGTGCCAGTAAGGATGAGGGCAATCAGCCCCAGCATTTT.

The chain joins TRBV18 to TRBJ2-5; D not resolved. V was clipped by 2 bases and J by 5 bases, with 3 bases between them. Germline V gene lookup returns CDR1 KGHSH and CDR2 LQKENI. This CDR3 is built from 11 residues. The CDR3 protein is CASSPSETQYF. CDR3 DNA sequence: TGTGCCAGCTCACCATCGGAGACCCAGTACTTC.

The genes are TRBV7-2 and TRBJ1-1, with 7 bases that match TRBD1. This CDR3 spans 14 amino acids. Looked up from germline, CDR1 is SGHTA and CDR2 is FQGNSA. V lost 5 bases and J lost 1; bases outside the gene matches: 4. Written as DNA, the CDR3 is TGTGCCAGCAGCCCACAGGGGAAGAACACTGAAGCTTTCTTT. Its protein product is CASSPQGKNTEAFF.

This clone has a single count. The chain employs TRBV4-3 and TRBJ2-3; D perhaps matches TRBD1 (6 bases). The CDR3 sequence is 19 residues long. Trimming left V 3 bases short and J 0 bases short, with 22 bases between. Germline values: CDR1 LGHNA, CDR2 YSLEER. The CDR3 region is CASSQEGLQGSSSTDTQYF. The CDR3 DNA is TGCGCCAGCAGCCAGGAAGGGTTACAGGGCTCTTCCAGCACAGATACGCAGTATTTT.

The J gene is TRBJ2-7, the V gene TRBV7-9; 7 bases map to TRBD2. The V and J ends lost 5 bases and 2 bases, in that order; junction bases with no gene match: 21. CDR1 and CDR2 (germline): SEHNR, FQNEAQ (reference sequence). CDR3 length: 19 residues. The CDR3 spells CASSPSGPMAGTTPYEQYF. In DNA, the CDR3 is TGTGCCAGCAGCCCCTCAGGGCCCATGGCGGGGACTACTCCCTACGAGCAGTACTTC.

The V and J genes are TRBV27 and TRBJ1-1, with a tentative D call TRBD1 (5 bases). The ends were cut back, 2 bases at V and 7 bases at J, with 11 bases in the middle. The CDR3 runs 13 residues. The germline V gene encodes CDR1 MNHEY and CDR2 SMNVEV (reference sequence). The CDR3, as DNA: TGTGCCAGCAGTTTACAGGCAGGGCGTGAAGCTTTCTTT. Protein: CASSLQAGREAFF.